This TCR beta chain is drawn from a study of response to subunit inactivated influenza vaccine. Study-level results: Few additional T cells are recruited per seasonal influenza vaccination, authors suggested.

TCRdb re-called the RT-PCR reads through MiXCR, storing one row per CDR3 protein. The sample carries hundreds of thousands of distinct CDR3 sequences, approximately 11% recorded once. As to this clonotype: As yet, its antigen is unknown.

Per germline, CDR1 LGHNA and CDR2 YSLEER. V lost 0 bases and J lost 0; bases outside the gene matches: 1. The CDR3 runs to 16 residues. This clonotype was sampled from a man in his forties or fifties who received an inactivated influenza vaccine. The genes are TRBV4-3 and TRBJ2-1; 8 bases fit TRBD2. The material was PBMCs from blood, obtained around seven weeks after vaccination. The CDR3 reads CASSQDRGGSYNEQFF. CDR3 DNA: TGCGCCAGCAGCCAAGATCGGGGGGGCTCCTACAATGAGCAGTTCTTC.